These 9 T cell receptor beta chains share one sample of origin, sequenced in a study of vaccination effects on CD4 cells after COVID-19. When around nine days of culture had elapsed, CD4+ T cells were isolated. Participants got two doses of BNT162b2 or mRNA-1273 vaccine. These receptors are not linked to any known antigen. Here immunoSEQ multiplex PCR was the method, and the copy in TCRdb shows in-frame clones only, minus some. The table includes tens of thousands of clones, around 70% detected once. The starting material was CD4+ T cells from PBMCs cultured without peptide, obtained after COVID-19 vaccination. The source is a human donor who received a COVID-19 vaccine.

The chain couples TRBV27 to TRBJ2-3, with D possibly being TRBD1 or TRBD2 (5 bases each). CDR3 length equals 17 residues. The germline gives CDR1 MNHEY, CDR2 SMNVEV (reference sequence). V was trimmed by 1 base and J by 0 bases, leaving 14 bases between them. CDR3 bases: TGTGCCAGCAGTTTATTGCAGGGTGGGGACAGCACAGATACGCAGTATTTT. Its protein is CASSLLQGGDSTDTQYF.

In DNA form, the CDR3 reads TGCGCCAGCAGTGTAACAGGAAACTCTGGAAACACCATATATTTT. Encoded protein: CASSVTGNSGNTIYF. The rearrangement joins TRBV10-2 to TRBJ1-3; D may be TRBD1 (5 bases). The CDR3 sequence is 15 residues long. The germline V gene has CDR1 WSHSY and CDR2 SAAADI. The V gene lost 4 bases and the J gene lost 0 bases, with 10 bases spanning the gap.

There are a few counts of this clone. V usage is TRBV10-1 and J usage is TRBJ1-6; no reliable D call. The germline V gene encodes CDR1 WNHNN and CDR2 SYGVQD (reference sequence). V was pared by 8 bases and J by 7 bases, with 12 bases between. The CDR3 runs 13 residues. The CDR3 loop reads CASARDSNSPLHF. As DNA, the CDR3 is TGCGCCAGCGCGAGGGATTCGAATTCACCCCTCCACTTT.

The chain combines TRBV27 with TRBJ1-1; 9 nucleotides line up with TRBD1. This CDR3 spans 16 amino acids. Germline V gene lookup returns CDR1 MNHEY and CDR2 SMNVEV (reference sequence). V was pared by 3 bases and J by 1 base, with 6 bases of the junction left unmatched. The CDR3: CASSFGTGRTNTEAFF. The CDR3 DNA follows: TGTGCCAGCAGTTTCGGGACAGGGCGAACGAACACTGAAGCTTTCTTT.

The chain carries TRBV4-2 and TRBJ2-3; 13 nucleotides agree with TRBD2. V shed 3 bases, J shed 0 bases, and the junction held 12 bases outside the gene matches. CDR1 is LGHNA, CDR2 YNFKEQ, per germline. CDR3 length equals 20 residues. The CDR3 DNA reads TGTGCCAGCAGCCACCGGGGGAGACTAGCGGGGGGCCCTAGCACAGATACGCAGTATTTT. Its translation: CASSHRGRLAGGPSTDTQYF.

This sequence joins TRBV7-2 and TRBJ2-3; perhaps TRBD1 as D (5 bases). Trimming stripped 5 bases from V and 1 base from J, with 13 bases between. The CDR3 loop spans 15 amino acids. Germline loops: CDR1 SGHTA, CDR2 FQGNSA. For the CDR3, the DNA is TGTGCCAGCAGCCTAAGACAAGGGGGCACAGATACGCAGTATTTT. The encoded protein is CASSLRQGGTDTQYF.

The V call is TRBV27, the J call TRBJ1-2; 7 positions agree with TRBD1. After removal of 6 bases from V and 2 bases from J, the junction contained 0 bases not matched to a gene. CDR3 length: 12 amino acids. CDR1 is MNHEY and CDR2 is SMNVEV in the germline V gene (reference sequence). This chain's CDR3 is CASRGQNYGYTF. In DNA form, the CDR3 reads TGTGCCAGCAGGGGACAGAACTATGGCTACACCTTC.

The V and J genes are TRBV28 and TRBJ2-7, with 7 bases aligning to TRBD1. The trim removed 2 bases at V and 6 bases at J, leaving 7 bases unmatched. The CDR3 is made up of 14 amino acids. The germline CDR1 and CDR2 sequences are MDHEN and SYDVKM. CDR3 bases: TGTGCCAGCAGTTTAAGAGACAGGGCTTTCGAGCAGTACGTC. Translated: CASSLRDRAFEQYV.

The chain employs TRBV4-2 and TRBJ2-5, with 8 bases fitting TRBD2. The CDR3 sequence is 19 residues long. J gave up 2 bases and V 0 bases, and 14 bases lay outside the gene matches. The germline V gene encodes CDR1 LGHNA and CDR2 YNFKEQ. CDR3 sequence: CASSQDKIGSGALQETQYF. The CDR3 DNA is TGTGCCAGCAGCCAAGATAAGATAGGTAGCGGGGCTTTGCAAGAGACCCAGTACTTC.